This T cell receptor (beta chain) emerged from a study of beta chain features in type 1 diabetes. Across the study: Sorted cell examination encompassed 100 million to 110 million cells across all samples.

The entirety of the isolated RNA underwent reverse transcription, so expressed TCRB transcripts were sequenced. An average approximately 4 million reads came from naive, central memory and regulatory T cell samples. Clones were sequenced by immunoSEQ multiplex PCR, and TCRdb holds only the in-frame ones, with some missing. The sample carries about 180,000 clones, 6.5% to 8.5% recorded once. This clone appeared a few times. Its antigen is still unknown. Findings and limits, study-wide: In type 1 diabetes patients, VDJ junctions had fewer insertions; deletions at these junctions were more frequent. In every one of the four CD4+ subsets, TCRB CDR3s were moderately but significantly shorter in Type 1 diabetes patients.

The source of this sequence is a man between 18 and 29 years old with type 1 diabetes. The source material was central memory CD4+ T cells from blood.

In DNA, the CDR3 is TGTGCCAGCAGCAACAGGGAAAAGGGGGACATTCAGTACTTC. Its protein is CASSNREKGDIQYF. V is TRBV7-6 and J is TRBJ2-4, with D perhaps TRBD1 (6 bases). Germline V CDR1 and CDR2: SGHVS, FNYEAQ. V lost 5 bases, J lost 8 bases, and 16 bases lay in between. The CDR3 spans 14 residues.